Below are 21 T cell receptor beta chains sequenced from a single sample in a study of control samples from healthy donors and cancer patients. Assay: immunoSEQ multiplex PCR; the TCRdb copy retains only in-frame clones and omits some. The sample includes fewer than 500,000 clones, more than 80% of them seen just once. The sequenced material came from PBMCs. Receptors were obtained from a man aged 35 to 55 with head and neck cancer.

V and J are TRBV7-3 and TRBJ2-1; possible D gene TRBD2, 5 bases. Germline values: CDR1 SGHTA, CDR2 FQGTGA. This CDR3 is built from 15 residues. V was clipped by 5 bases and J by 6 bases, with 17 bases between them. CDR3 sequence reads: CASSASREFINEQFF. CDR3 nucleotides: TGTGCCAGCAGCGCGTCGAGGGAGTTTATCAATGAGCAGTTCTTC.

This clone was picked up one time. V is TRBV7-3 and J is TRBJ1-1, with D unresolved. V was cut by 5 bases and J by 3 bases, with 16 bases left in between. Germline lookup yields CDR1 SGHTA and CDR2 FQGTGA. This CDR3 contains 15 residues. CDR3 in amino acids: CASSPHGQSYTEAFF. As DNA, the CDR3 is TGTGCCAGCAGCCCCCATGGGCAGAGCTACACTGAAGCTTTCTTT.

The chain recombines TRBV4-3 with TRBJ2-1; 7 bases are a match to TRBD2. Germline V gene data show CDR1 as LGHNA and CDR2 as YSLEER. J gave up 8 bases and V 3 bases, and 16 bases lay outside the gene matches. There are 17 residues in the CDR3. The DNA for the CDR3 is TGCGCCAGCAGCCACCCAGGTAGCGGGTATTGGTCGGATGAGCAGTTCTTC. This encodes CASSHPGSGYWSDEQFF.

The rearrangement joins TRBV6-6 to TRBJ1-1; TRBD1 might be the D (5 bases). V gave up 4 bases and J gave up 5 bases, with 11 bases separating them. The CDR3 totals 13 residues. Germline V CDR1 and CDR2: MNHNY, SVGAGI (reference sequence). The CDR3 nucleotides are TGTGCCAGCAGTTGGGGCGGGGGGACTGAAGCTTTCTTT. Translated: CASSWGGGTEAFF.

This chain joins TRBV5-1 and TRBJ2-2, with D possibly TRBD2 on 5 matching bases. This CDR3 is built from 14 residues. Trimming shortened V by 0 bases and J by 7 bases, and 10 bases separated the two germline ends. Looked up from germline, CDR1 is SGHRS and CDR2 is YFSETQ. CDR3 sequence reads: CASSLGSGIGELFF. DNA of the CDR3: TGCGCCAGCAGCTTGGGGTCGGGGATCGGGGAGCTGTTTTTT.

The V call is TRBV2, the J call TRBJ2-5; D unresolved. The CDR3 extends over 13 amino acids. The V and J ends lost 8 bases and 0 bases respectively, with 10 bases between them. The V gene's germline CDR1 is SNHLY and CDR2 FYNNEI. The CDR3 loop is CASGRNDQETQYF. CDR3 nucleotides: TGTGCCAGCGGTCGAAACGACCAAGAGACCCAGTACTTC.

The chain links TRBV27 to TRBJ2-1; tentative D call: TRBD2 (5 bases). Trimming stripped 5 bases from V and 4 bases from J, with 12 bases between. The germline V gene encodes CDR1 MNHEY and CDR2 SMNVEV (reference sequence). The CDR3 runs 14 residues. CDR3 loop: CASSTAWRYNEQFF. The DNA of the CDR3 is TGTGCCAGCAGTACAGCCTGGAGGTACAATGAGCAGTTCTTC.

The gene calls are TRBV10-3 and TRBJ2-7, with D possibly being TRBD1 (5 bases). Per germline, CDR1 ENHRY and CDR2 SYGVKD. CDR3 length: 14 residues. Deletions cut 6 bases from V and 3 bases from J, with 15 bases between. The CDR3 bases are TGTGCCATCAGCTCGGGCTTCGACAGCTACGAGCAGTACTTC. It is translated as CAISSGFDSYEQYF.

The chain is built from TRBV7-8 and TRBJ1-6, with D uncertain. Trimming cost V 2 bases and J 9 bases, with 14 bases left between them. Germline CDR1 is SGHVS and CDR2 is FQNEAQ. This CDR3 region has 15 residues. As DNA, the CDR3 is TGTGCCAGCAGCTTAATCAGTGGGGATAGTTCACCCCTCCACTTT. Translated, it gives CASSLISGDSSPLHF.

The chain combines TRBV29-1 with TRBJ2-1; TRBD2 aligns across 7 bases. Looked up from germline, CDR1 is SQVTM and CDR2 is ANQGSEA. The CDR3 has 11 residues. V was pared by 6 bases and J by 4 bases, with 0 bases of the junction left unmatched. The CDR3 coding sequence is TGCAGCGTCGGGGGGTACAATGAGCAGTTCTTC. It translates to CSVGGYNEQFF.

V is TRBV19 and J is TRBJ1-3; D uncertain. CDR3 length: 13 residues. The germline V gene has CDR1 LNHDA and CDR2 SQIVND (reference sequence). V gave up 6 bases and J gave up 0 bases, with 6 bases separating them. This CDR3 is CASRGHSGNTIYF. The CDR3 DNA is TGTGCCAGTAGGGGCCACTCTGGAAACACCATATATTTT.

V usage is TRBV30 and J usage is TRBJ1-5; D remains unclear. V was shortened by 0 bases and J by 6 bases, with 12 bases between the two germline ends. Germline V gene sequence: CDR1 GTSNPN, CDR2 SVGIG (reference sequence). There are 14 residues in the CDR3. The CDR3 region has the DNA TGTGCCTGGAGTGTGAGAGAAATTGGTCAGCCCCAGCATTTT. This codes for CAWSVREIGQPQHF.

This rearrangement joins TRBV27 to TRBJ2-1; D unresolved. The length of the CDR3 is 14 residues. CDR1 MNHEY and CDR2 SMNVEV come from the germline V gene (reference sequence). V lost 2 bases, J lost 2 bases, and 7 bases lay in between. CDR3 in amino acids: CASSLSSPYNEQFF. CDR3 nucleotide sequence: TGTGCCAGCAGTTTAAGCTCCCCCTACAATGAGCAGTTCTTC.

The chain has TRBV2 and TRBJ2-3; 12 bases are shared with TRBD2. Trimming at V came to 4 bases and at J to 4 bases, leaving 3 bases not matched to a gene. This CDR3 has 15 amino acids. The germline V gene has CDR1 SNHLY and CDR2 FYNNEI. The CDR3 DNA reads TGTGCCAGCAGTGCTTGGACTAGCGGGGCAGATACGCAGTATTTT. Translation: CASSAWTSGADTQYF.

The rearrangement uses TRBV5-6 and TRBJ2-7; D perhaps matches TRBD1 (6 bases). This CDR3 comprises 16 residues. The V end was cut by 0 bases, the J end by 3 bases, with 16 bases between. The germline gives CDR1 SGHDT, CDR2 YYEEEE. The CDR3 sequence is CASSLGEGTQNYEQYF. For the CDR3, the DNA is TGTGCCAGCAGCTTGGGAGAGGGGACACAGAACTACGAGCAGTACTTC.

The rearrangement joins TRBV28 to TRBJ2-7; TRBD1 matches at 8 bases. With V trimmed by 4 bases and J by 3 bases, 11 bases remained unmatched. Per germline, CDR1 MDHEN and CDR2 SYDVKM. The CDR3 loop spans 16 amino acids. CDR3 DNA sequence: TGTGCCAGCAGTTCGTATCCCCGGACAGGGAGCTACGAGCAGTACTTC. This sequence encodes CASSSYPRTGSYEQYF.

CDR3 nucleotide sequence: TGTGCCAGCAGCTCGACCTCTAGATCGGGGGGGTTGACGGCTTTCTTT. This codes for CASSSTSRSGGLTAFF. The V gene is TRBV7-9, the J gene TRBJ1-1, with D possibly TRBD1 on 5 matching bases. The CDR3 is 16 amino acids. CDR1 and CDR2 (germline): SEHNR, FQNEAQ (reference sequence). V was shortened by 4 bases and J by 11 bases, with 26 bases between the two germline ends.

The rearrangement links TRBV10-3 to TRBJ1-2; D may be TRBD1 (5 bases). The CDR3 extends over 16 amino acids. Germline V lookup: CDR1 ENHRY, CDR2 SYGVKD. The V end lost 10 bases, the J end lost 4 bases, and 25 bases lay between the germline ends. The CDR3 region is CATSVTHPEGFYGYTF. The DNA for the CDR3 is TGTGCCACCTCAGTGACCCACCCCGAGGGGTTCTATGGCTACACCTTC.

V gene TRBV10-3 combines with J gene TRBJ2-1, with 8 nucleotides matching TRBD2. The CDR3 totals 14 residues. J was trimmed by 5 bases and V by 4 bases; bases with no gene match: 4. CDR1 is ENHRY, CDR2 SYGVKD, per germline. The DNA of the CDR3 is TGTGCCATCAGTGGGGTCGGGGGGGACAATGAGCAGTTCTTC. Translating it yields CAISGVGGDNEQFF.

The chain combines TRBV5-1 with TRBJ2-7; D is unresolved. Germline CDR1 is SGHRS and CDR2 is YFSETQ. Trimming took 4 bases from V and 5 from J, leaving 16 bases between them. This CDR3 comprises 14 residues. CDR3 DNA sequence: TGCGCCAGCAGCCCTAACCTGGCGCCAGACGAGCAGTACTTC. Translated, it gives CASSPNLAPDEQYF.

The chain recombines TRBV3-1 (or the pseudogene TRBV3-2) with TRBJ2-7; 7 nucleotides align to TRBD1. The CDR3 is 16 amino acids. The V gene end was trimmed by 0 bases and the J gene end by 3 bases; junction bases not matched to a gene: 8. Looked up from germline, CDR1 is LGHDT and CDR2 is YNNKEL (reference sequence). The CDR3 nucleotides are TGTGCCAGCAGCCAAGAGCGACAGGGTCTAAACTACGAGCAGTACTTC. It is translated as CASSQERQGLNYEQYF.